This T cell receptor beta chain originates from a study of CD8 T cells in ankylosing spondylitis. CDR1 and CDR2 from the germline V gene are SGDLS and YYNGEE. V was pared by 1 base and J by 11 bases, with 21 bases between. CDR3 length equals 15 residues. Study observations and caveats: The study looked at matched synovial fluid samples from ankylosing spondylitis patients. Disease-linked clones were reported to be significantly enriched there. Seemingly distinctive of ankylosing spondylitis blood was a TCR beta motif formed by eight highly homologous variants.

This clonotype was observed a few times. What it binds is unknown. TCRdb re-called the 5' RACE reads with MiXCR, one entry per CDR3 protein. The sample yields over 450,000 distinct CDR3 sequences, about an eighth seen once. The chain couples TRBV9 to TRBJ1-1; D is ambiguous. The sequence was obtained from a male donor with ankylosing spondylitis. Sequenced input: blood, either unsorted or a sorted T cell fraction (not recorded which). The CDR3 region is CASSVPSGDLLGAFF. In DNA form, the CDR3 reads TGTGCCAGCAGCGTACCCAGCGGGGATCTTCTCGGGGCTTTCTTT.